Listed here is a single T cell receptor beta chain. What it binds is unknown. V was clipped by 5 bases and J by 1 base, with 9 bases between them. CDR3 length: 15 residues. CDR1 is KGHSH, CDR2 LQKENI, per germline. These data come from a study of Ad26.COV2.S vaccination and SARS-CoV-2 variants. General study results and limits: Those who received vaccine or placebo ended up with similar non-spike TCR breadth.

Clones were read by immunoSEQ multiplex PCR, and TCRdb kept only the in-frame ones, dropping some. The profile covers about 320,000 clones, with 70% to 90% appearing a single time and 2% to 2.5% taken by the ten largest. As for treatment: about 20 received Ad26.COV2.S at low or high dose, single or two shots; several received placebo; per-sample allocation not given. At day 63 after the first vaccine or placebo injection, samples were drawn. The V and J genes are TRBV18 and TRBJ2-6; D gene unclear. This TCR was sampled from a person aged 18-65 years who received the Ad26.COV2.S COVID-19 vaccine or a placebo. The source material was peripheral blood, sampled in a trial of Ad26.COV2.S vaccine versus placebo. CDR3 coding DNA: TGTGCCAGCTCAGACGGTGGGTCTGGGGCCAACGTCCTGACTTTC. This translates into CASSDGGSGANVLTF.